One and the same sample provided the 6 T cell receptor beta chains below, sequenced in a study of T-cell memory formation after mild COVID-19. TCRdb recomputed calls from the 5' RACE reads with MiXCR, one row per CDR3 protein. This sample has fewer than 250,000 distinct CDR3 sequences, with about 10% found just once. The sequenced sample consisted of PBMCs or a T cell subset sorted from them (not recorded which). The receptor source for this set is a young man who had mild COVID-19 (a few samples of this study predate the infection). Cell type and time point are not known.

The CDR3 bases are TGCGCCAGCAGCCAAGATACTAGGAGGGACACAGATACGCAGTATTTT. It codes for CASSQDTRRDTDTQYF. This sequence joins TRBV4-1 and TRBJ2-3, with a possible D match to TRBD2 (6 bases). The germline V and J ends were trimmed by 0 bases and 2 bases, with 12 bases remaining between them. Germline V lookup: CDR1 MGHRA, CDR2 YSYEKL. CDR3 length: 16 residues.

In its sample, this clonotype was seen a few times. J is TRBJ2-5 and V is TRBV7-3; 12 positions match TRBD2. CDR3 length: 16 amino acids. J gave up 2 bases and V 5 bases, and 6 bases lay outside the gene matches. The germline V gene encodes CDR1 SGHTA and CDR2 FQGTGA. The CDR3 protein is CASSARLAGAQETQYF. The CDR3 coding sequence is TGTGCCAGCAGCGCCCGACTAGCGGGGGCACAAGAGACCCAGTACTTC.

This clonotype occurred many times. The V and J genes are TRBV21-1 and TRBJ2-5; the table gives TRBD1 as D, unverified against the DNA. TRBV21-1 is marked as a pseudogene. CDR3 length: 19 amino acids. CDR3 sequence reads: CASSKGKGPRDRYQETQYF. The CDR3 DNA sequence: TGTGCCAGCAGCAAAGGAAAAGGGCCCCGGGACAGGTACCAAGAGACCCAGTACTTC.

This clonotype was seen a few times. The chain couples TRBV7-9 to TRBJ1-2; TRBD1 aligns across 8 bases. V shed 5 bases and J 3 bases; nucleotides not matched to a gene: 5. Germline V gene data show CDR1 as SEHNR and CDR2 as FQNEAQ (reference sequence). The CDR3 totals 14 residues. CDR3 loop: CASSANRGDYGYTF. CDR3 DNA sequence: TGTGCCAGCAGCGCCAACAGGGGGGACTATGGCTACACCTTC. The full variable domain, completed using reference TRBV7-9 and TRBJ1-2, is DTGVSQNPRHKITKRGQNVTFRCDPISEHNRLYWYRQTLGQGPEFLTYFQNEAQLEKSRLLSDRFSAERPKGSFSTLEIQRTEQGDSAMYLCASSANRGDYGYTFGSGTRLTVV.

There are many counts of this clonotype. The CDR3 nucleotides are TGTGCCAGCAGCTCATCTGGGGCCGGAAACACCATATATTTT. Protein product: CASSSSGAGNTIYF. The chain is built from TRBV7-3 and TRBJ1-3; maybe TRBD1 (5 bases). Germline V gene data show CDR1 as SGHTA and CDR2 as FQGTGA. This CDR3 has 14 residues. V gave up 4 bases and J gave up 4 bases, with 11 bases separating them.

V gene TRBV7-2 combines with J gene TRBJ1-5; D ambiguous. V was pared by 2 bases and J by 7 bases, with 9 bases between. The germline V gene has CDR1 SGHTA and CDR2 FQGNSA. The CDR3 consists of 13 residues. The CDR3 bases are TGTGCCAGCAGCTTAAGGAAAGGACAGCCCCAGCATTTT. Amino acid sequence: CASSLRKGQPQHF.